The 19 T cell receptor beta chains below all came from one sample that was sequenced in a study of shared clonotypes between healthy human individuals. Generated by immunoSEQ multiplex PCR, the TCRdb table keeps only in-frame clones and is missing some. The sample lists 2 million to 2.5 million clones; roughly 94% were seen once. Naive CD8 cells were CD45RO-negative, positively selected for CCR7, excluding terminally differentiated effector memory CD45RA+ cells. The sequenced sample consisted of naive CD8+ T cells sorted from blood. These receptors all stem from a man aged 18 to 29 in good health.

This clone was observed once. The genes are TRBV28 and TRBJ2-3, with D maybe TRBD2 (6 bases). The CDR3 runs 15 residues. CDR1 and CDR2 (germline): MDHEN, SYDVKM. Trimming cost V 3 bases and J 4 bases, with 14 bases left between them. This chain's CDR3 is CASSLGEAAADTQYF. The CDR3 bases are TGTGCCAGCAGTTTGGGGGAGGCCGCGGCAGATACGCAGTATTTT.

This chain connects TRBV6-6 to TRBJ1-2, with D perhaps TRBD1 (6 bases). V shed 0 bases and J shed 0 bases, with 11 bases lying between them. This CDR3 is 16 amino acids long. Germline CDR1 MNHNY, CDR2 SVGAGI (reference sequence). The CDR3, as DNA: TGTGCCAGCAGTTACTCCGGACAGACTCCTAACTATGGCTACACCTTC. Translating it yields CASSYSGQTPNYGYTF.

The rearrangement links TRBV5-1 to TRBJ2-7; D ambiguous. The CDR3 has 11 amino acids. V lost 6 bases and J 3 bases, leaving 7 bases between the germline ends. Germline V lookup: CDR1 SGHRS, CDR2 YFSETQ. CDR3 protein: CASTSGYEQYF. The CDR3 coding sequence is TGCGCCAGCACAAGTGGCTACGAGCAGTACTTC. The full variable domain, rest sourced from reference TRBV5-1 and TRBJ2-7, is KAGVTQTPRYLIKTRGQQVTLSCSPISGHRSVSWYQQTPGQGLQFLFEYFSETQRNKGNFPGRFSGRQFSNSRSEMNVSTLELGDSALYLCASTSGYEQYFGPGTRLTVT.

The table lists this clone with a few counts. The chain links TRBV7-9 to TRBJ2-7; D unresolved. From germline, CDR1 is SEHNR and CDR2 FQNEAQ (reference sequence). V lost 1 base, J lost 2 bases, and 9 bases lay in between. This CDR3 has 14 residues. The CDR3 DNA is TGTGCCAGCAGCTTAGTACGTCGGCCCTACGAGCAGTACTTC. Protein: CASSLVRRPYEQYF.

V is TRBV6-5 and J is TRBJ2-7; D is unresolved. CDR1 MNHEY and CDR2 SVGAGI come from the germline V gene. The CDR3 is 13 amino acids. V lost 8 bases and J 4 bases, leaving 15 bases between the germline ends. CDR3 DNA: TGTGCCAGCCGGTTGGCAGGACGATACGAGCAGTACTTC. Translation gives CASRLAGRYEQYF.

V gene TRBV28 combines with J gene TRBJ2-7; 7 nucleotides agree with TRBD1. The CDR3 is made up of 16 amino acids. Germline V gives CDR1 MDHEN, CDR2 SYDVKM. V lost 2 bases and J lost 2; bases outside the gene matches: 9. This CDR3 is CASSLNIVGTAYEQYF. Here the CDR3 DNA reads TGTGCCAGCAGTTTAAATATCGTGGGGACAGCCTACGAGCAGTACTTC.

The chain carries TRBV30 and TRBJ2-3, with 9 positions matching TRBD2. V lost 2 bases, J lost 4 bases, and 4 bases stayed unmatched. CDR1 GTSNPN and CDR2 SVGIG come from the germline V gene (reference sequence). The CDR3 sequence is 14 residues long. CDR3 nucleotide sequence: TGTGCCTGGAGTCTAGCTAGCGGGGCAGATACGCAGTATTTT. Its translation: CAWSLASGADTQYF. Full variable domain (rest looked up from reference TRBV30 and TRBJ2-3): SQTIHQWPATLVQPVGSPLSLECTVEGTSNPNLYWYRQAAGRGLQLLFYSVGIGQISSEVPQNLSASRPQDRQFILSSKKLLLSDSGFYLCAWSLASGADTQYFGPGTRLTVL.

V and J are TRBV10-3 and TRBJ2-1, with TRBD2 matching over 7 bases. The V gene end was trimmed by 0 bases and the J gene end by 2 bases; junction bases not matched to a gene: 1. The CDR3 covers 15 residues. Per the germline V gene, CDR1 is ENHRY and CDR2 is SYGVKD. In nucleotides, the CDR3 is TGTGCCATCAGTGAGTCGGCGGGAGCCTACAATGAGCAGTTCTTC. Encoded protein: CAISESAGAYNEQFF.

This rearrangement joins TRBV27 to TRBJ1-1; 7 nucleotides align to TRBD1. Germline V gives CDR1 MNHEY, CDR2 SMNVEV (reference sequence). With 3 bases clipped from V and 4 bases from J, the junction kept 8 bases outside the gene matches. The CDR3 spans 15 residues. CDR3 sequence (DNA): TGTGCCAGCAGTTTGCACAGGGGAGGACCCACTGAAGCTTTCTTT. This gives the protein CASSLHRGGPTEAFF.

The chain joins TRBV11-2 to TRBJ2-7; 8 bases line up with TRBD2. Germline assignment: CDR1 SGHAT and CDR2 FQNNGV. Trimming removed 8 bases from V and 4 bases from J; junction bases left unmatched: 7. The CDR3 extends over 13 amino acids. Written as DNA, the CDR3 is TGTGCCAGCCAGGGACTAGGGGATTACGAGCAGTACTTC. It encodes CASQGLGDYEQYF.

The chain links TRBV28 to TRBJ2-1; a weak D match, TRBD1 (6 bases). The CDR3 loop spans 14 amino acids. V lost 3 bases and J lost 4, with 10 bases in between. Germline V gene lookup returns CDR1 MDHEN and CDR2 SYDVKM. This CDR3 is CASSLGAVYNEQFF. The CDR3 DNA reads TGTGCCAGCAGTTTGGGGGCGGTTTACAATGAGCAGTTCTTC. Together with reference TRBV28 and TRBJ2-1, the CDR3 gives the full variable domain: DVKVTQSSRYLVKRTGEKVFLECVQDMDHENMFWYRQDPGLGLRLIYFSYDVKMKEKGDIPEGYSVSREKKERFSLILESASTNQTSMYLCASSLGAVYNEQFFGPGTRLTVL.

This rearrangement joins TRBV21-1 to TRBJ2-4. TRBV21-1 corresponds to a pseudogene. The CDR3 is 14 residues long. The CDR3 nucleotides read TGTGCCAGGGCAGGGTCGGGGGCCAAAAACATTCAGTACTTC. It translates to CARAGSGAKNIQYF.

Of note for this clone: The same CDR3 arises from other DNA sequences in this sample as well. The rearrangement uses TRBV13 and TRBJ1-2, with 10 positions matching TRBD1. V shed 4 bases, J shed 1 base, and the junction held 3 bases outside the gene matches. Germline CDR1 is PRHDT and CDR2 is FYEKMQ (reference sequence). The CDR3 totals 15 residues. This chain's CDR3 is CASSSRDRGNYGYTF. Written as DNA, the CDR3 is TGTGCCAGCAGCTCACGGGACAGGGGTAACTATGGCTACACCTTC.

The genes are TRBV28 and TRBJ2-5; no clear D gene. Germline V gene data show CDR1 as MDHEN and CDR2 as SYDVKM. The CDR3 loop spans 13 amino acids. V was pared by 5 bases and J by 3 bases, with 10 bases between. The CDR3: CASSEGHEETQYF. The CDR3, as DNA: TGTGCCAGCAGTGAAGGGCACGAAGAGACCCAGTACTTC.

As for this clone: Other nucleotide sequences in the sample specify the same CDR3. The chain employs TRBV7-9 and TRBJ2-7; weak D call: TRBD1 (5 bases). The CDR3 runs 13 residues. Trimming removed 5 bases from V and 0 bases from J, with 8 bases in between. Germline V CDR1 and CDR2: SEHNR, FQNEAQ (reference sequence). This CDR3 reads CASSSRVSYEQYF. The CDR3 DNA reads as TGTGCCAGCAGCAGCAGGGTCTCCTACGAGCAGTACTTC. Using reference TRBV7-9 and TRBJ2-7 for the parts outside the CDR3, the full variable domain is DTGVSQNPRHKITKRGQNVTFRCDPISEHNRLYWYRQTLGQGPEFLTYFQNEAQLEKSRLLSDRFSAERPKGSFSTLEIQRTEQGDSAMYLCASSSRVSYEQYFGPGTRLTVT.

CDR3 bases: TGTGCCAGCAGAGTCACAGGGTGGGGTAGCAATCAGCCCCAGCATTTT. Amino acid sequence: CASRVTGWGSNQPQHF. The V gene is TRBV28, the J gene TRBJ1-5; tentative D call: TRBD1 (6 bases). The CDR3 sequence is 16 residues long. Trimming removed 6 bases from V and 0 bases from J, with 15 bases in between. Germline lookup yields CDR1 MDHEN and CDR2 SYDVKM.

This chain joins TRBV5-4 and TRBJ1-1; maybe TRBD1 (5 bases). Trimming took 2 bases from V and 4 from J, leaving 15 bases between them. In germline, CDR1 is SGHNT, CDR2 YYREEE (reference sequence). The CDR3 consists of 15 residues. The CDR3 here is CASSFLGGEGTEAFF. CDR3 bases: TGTGCCAGCAGCTTTCTCGGAGGGGAGGGCACTGAAGCTTTCTTT.

The chain uses TRBV27 and TRBJ2-7, with 11 bases lining up with TRBD2. V dropped 5 bases and J dropped 2; count of bases not matched to a gene: 8. This CDR3 region has 16 residues. CDR1 and CDR2 from the germline V gene are MNHEY and SMNVEV (reference sequence). The CDR3 DNA follows: TGTGCCAGCAGTCTTACCGGGACTAGCGGTCCCTACGAGCAGTACTTC. It translates to CASSLTGTSGPYEQYF.

The CDR3 here is CASSQEEGGTSIHNEQFF. The CDR3 region has the DNA TGCGCCAGCAGCCAAGAGGAAGGGGGGACTAGTATCCACAATGAGCAGTTCTTC. V is TRBV4-3 and J is TRBJ2-1; TRBD2 matches 8 bases. This CDR3 comprises 18 residues. V dropped 0 bases and J dropped 5; count of bases not matched to a gene: 12. Germline-derived CDR1 and CDR2 are LGHNA and YSLEER.